These T cell receptor beta chains were read from a single sample in a study of PD-L1 blockade in urothelial cancer. The table came from immunoSEQ multiplex PCR; TCRdb's copy has only in-frame clones and leaves some out. The sample lists 75,000 to 95,000 clones, 85% to 95% occurring once. Sequencing was performed on PBMCs, taken around atezolizumab (anti-PD-L1) treatment. The receptors here all came from a man aged 60-69 years with urothelial cancer. Each CDR3 is given without its conserved first and last residue.

J	V	CDR3
TRBJ2-1	TRBV7-2	ASSHWSNEQF
TRBJ2-1	TRBV28	ASMGGYNEQF
TRBJ2-7	TRBV5-4	ASSGREAPLEQY
TRBJ1-2	TRBV6-5	ASSPRGPRYGYT
TRBJ2-7	TRBV18	ASSQGQGYTYEQY
TRBJ2-3	TRBV9	ASSYSGRSTDTQY
TRBJ2-2	TRBV28	ASSLDRLDITGELF
TRBJ2-1	TRBV7-2	ASSSHAPSGRGYNEQF
TRBJ2-5	TRBV9	ASSPPRGGQETQY
TRBJ2-7	TRBV7-3	ASLSEQY
TRBJ2-5	TRBV11-2	ASSLSAQETQY
TRBJ2-5	TRBV7-3	ASSPGTGETQY
TRBJ2-7	TRBV9	ASSSQTSGVTEQY
TRBJ1-2	TRBV28	ASNIQGAGGYT
TRBJ2-5	TRBV28	ASSFSGGVETQY
TRBJ2-2	TRBV11-2	ASSSLLAGPNTGELF
TRBJ1-1	TRBV30	AWRGGVGTEAF
TRBJ1-3	TRBV19	ASSTDGSGNTIY
TRBJ1-1	TRBV5-1	ASSPGGGPTEAF
TRBJ2-2	TRBV7-6	ATGTGVNTGELF
TRBJ2-5	TRBV7-8	ASSFRGRVETQY
TRBJ1-3	TRBV6-5	ASSYSGSHSGNTIY
TRBJ1-1	TRBV28	ASSPRQAVREAF
TRBJ2-3	TRBV10-1	ASSPLAGGADTQY
TRBJ2-5	TRBV7-2	ASSSSSGRRGETQY
TRBJ2-5	TRBV7-2	ASSDTRHQETQY
TRBJ2-3	TRBV4-2	ASSQDLNGEDTQY
TRBJ2-6	TRBV30	AWRVGAGANVLT
TRBJ1-2	TRBV7-2	ASSLYRDQGYT
TRBJ2-1	TRBV14	ASSHLASGHNEQF
TRBJ2-3	TRBV7-3	ASSLSTSGRGDTQY
TRBJ2-7	TRBV2	ASSEDNRGSYEQY
TRBJ2-5	TRBV7-9	ASSFGAGGETQY
TRBJ2-1	TRBV11-2	ASSLDRHNEQF
TRBJ2-1	TRBV4-2	ASSQDRGGALAGRNEQF
TRBJ1-1	TRBV2	ASSDYRGGSEAF
TRBJ2-7	TRBV21-1	ASSRTIPPIRAGMGEQY
TRBJ2-1	TRBV30	AWAQSGTKHEQF
TRBJ1-4	TRBV10-3	AISSERFWGPEKLF
TRBJ2-3	TRBV9	ASSRGQGGPDTQY
TRBJ1-6	TRBV7-2	ASSSRQALH
TRBJ2-7	TRBV6-5	ASRRTGSVREQY
TRBJ2-7	TRBV7-8	ASTIRGAGEGEQY
TRBJ2-7	TRBV30	AWSRGQGAREQY
TRBJ2-7	TRBV27	ASSARRTGGLHEQY
TRBJ2-1	TRBV6-1	ASSGGLAIEQF